This T cell receptor (beta chain) was sequenced in a study of post-analysis software for immune sequencing data. On the study more broadly: Relapsing-remitting, secondary progressive and progressive-relapsing courses of multiple sclerosis were included. Overall study results and limits: Five TRBV segments occurring more often in patients than controls included TRBV5-6, TRBV5-1 and TRBV20-1. Strong co-clustering by F measure was evident for samples that had been prepared in the same batch.

Every TCR beta cDNA library bore unique molecular identifiers. When roughly 0.85 to 11 million T cells were used, they gave 500,000 or so cDNA molecules. TCRdb analysed the PCR reads with MiXCR anew, one entry per CDR3 protein. The sample contains hundreds of thousands of distinct CDR3 sequences, approximately 57% of which appear only once. There are 15 residues in the CDR3. The V gene's germline CDR1 is SEHNR and CDR2 FQNEAQ (reference sequence). V shed 5 bases and J 3 bases; nucleotides not matched to a gene: 10. With regard to this clonotype: Its specificity is not known.

This TCR derives from a girl aged 10-17 years with multiple sclerosis. The sequencing sample was made of blood. The gene calls are TRBV7-9 and TRBJ2-7, with 7 bases aligning to TRBD1. The CDR3 DNA is TGTGCCAGCAGCCTTCTGACGGGACAGCTCTACGAGCAGTACTTC. It codes for CASSLLTGQLYEQYF. Based on the CDR3 plus reference TRBV7-9 and TRBJ2-7, the full variable domain is DTGVSQNPRHKITKRGQNVTFRCDPISEHNRLYWYRQTLGQGPEFLTYFQNEAQLEKSRLLSDRFSAERPKGSFSTLEIQRTEQGDSAMYLCASSLLTGQLYEQYFGPGTRLTVT.